These 25 T cell receptor beta chains were sequenced from one sample in a study of blood T cell repertoires in COVID-19. Sequencing used immunoSEQ multiplex PCR; TCRdb keeps in-frame clones, though not all of them. The table has approximately 180,000 clones, around nine tenths seen once. The source material was peripheral blood. The source of these receptors is a man aged 60 to 75 with active or convalescent COVID-19.

V usage is TRBV4-2 and J usage is TRBJ2-6; 7 bases fit TRBD1. Per the germline V gene, CDR1 is LGHNA and CDR2 is YNFKEQ. The junction had 2 bases not matched to a gene; V was cut back by 0 bases and J by 0 bases. The CDR3 is made up of 17 amino acids. CDR3: CASSQEHRGSGANVLTF. The CDR3 DNA sequence: TGTGCCAGCAGCCAAGAGCACAGGGGCTCTGGGGCCAACGTCCTGACTTTC.

V is TRBV11-2 and J is TRBJ2-7, with 7 positions matching TRBD2. Germline V gene data show CDR1 as SGHAT and CDR2 as FQNNGV. V was clipped by 5 bases and J by 2 bases; unmatched bases: 9. The CDR3 is made up of 15 amino acids. The DNA of the CDR3 is TGTGCCAGCAGCCCCCATCTGGGGGGGGCCTACGAGCAGTACTTC. This sequence encodes CASSPHLGGAYEQYF.

The chain carries TRBV6-5 and TRBJ1-5; D remains ambiguous. This CDR3 region has 15 residues. The germline V gene encodes CDR1 MNHEY and CDR2 SVGAGI. The V gene lost 5 bases and the J gene lost 0 bases, with 11 bases spanning the gap. CDR3: CASSTEANSNQPQHF. The CDR3 DNA reads as TGTGCCAGCAGTACAGAAGCCAATAGCAATCAGCCCCAGCATTTT.

This clone appeared once. J is TRBJ2-4 and V is TRBV30; D might be TRBD1 (6 bases). V lost 2 bases, J lost 3 bases, and 8 bases lay in between. From germline, CDR1 is GTSNPN and CDR2 SVGIG (reference sequence). CDR3 length equals 13 residues. The CDR3 DNA is TGTGCCTGGAGTAAGGGGGTCAAAAACATTCAGTACTTC. As protein: CAWSKGVKNIQYF.

This chain joins TRBV5-1 and TRBJ1-4; D is perhaps TRBD1 (5 bases). Trimming shortened V by 4 bases and J by 1 base, and 8 bases separated the two germline ends. The CDR3 is 14 amino acids. Germline CDR1 SGHRS, CDR2 YFSETQ. CDR3 sequence (DNA): TGCGCCAGCAGCCAGGGAGGAACTAATGAAAAACTGTTTTTT. Translation gives CASSQGGTNEKLFF.

This chain joins TRBV7-9 and TRBJ2-7; possibly TRBD1 for D (5 bases). CDR1 is SEHNR and CDR2 is FQNEAQ in the germline V gene (reference sequence). This CDR3 comprises 16 residues. V was trimmed by 5 bases and J by 4 bases, leaving 21 bases between them. The CDR3 sequence: CASSHLGKGLLYEQYF. The CDR3 DNA reads as TGTGCCAGCAGCCACCTAGGAAAGGGGTTATTGTACGAGCAGTACTTC.

This rearrangement joins TRBV11-2 to TRBJ1-1, with 10 positions matching TRBD1. The CDR3 sequence is 13 residues long. CDR1 is SGHAT, CDR2 FQNNGV, per germline. With V trimmed by 4 bases and J by 4 bases, 0 bases remained unmatched. The CDR3 spells CASSWTGGTEAFF. The CDR3 DNA follows: TGTGCCAGCAGCTGGACAGGGGGCACTGAAGCTTTCTTT. Variable domain in full (rest from reference TRBV11-2 and TRBJ1-1): EAGVAQSPRYKIIEKRQSVAFWCNPISGHATLYWYQQILGQGPKLLIQFQNNGVVDDSQLPKDRFSAERLKGVDSTLKIQPAKLEDSAVYLCASSWTGGTEAFFGQGTRLTVV.

This clone was observed once. The gene calls are TRBV2 and TRBJ1-5; TRBD1 is a possible D gene (5 bases). The V gene lost 8 bases and the J gene lost 0 bases, with 14 bases spanning the gap. CDR1 is SNHLY and CDR2 is FYNNEI in the germline V gene. This CDR3 is 15 amino acids long. CDR3 region: CASLSVRGSNQPQHF. CDR3 DNA: TGTGCCAGCCTCTCAGTTAGGGGTAGCAATCAGCCCCAGCATTTT.

The chain uses TRBV19 and TRBJ2-7; D is possibly TRBD2 (6 bases). V was trimmed by 4 bases and J by 3 bases, leaving 16 bases between them. This CDR3 is built from 15 residues. Germline CDR1 LNHDA, CDR2 SQIVND (reference sequence). In DNA, the CDR3 is TGTGCCAGTAGTAGGGCGGGGAGTAGCGTCTACGAGCAGTACTTC. Protein product: CASSRAGSSVYEQYF. The full variable domain, rest sourced from reference TRBV19 and TRBJ2-7, is DGGITQSPKYLFRKEGQNVTLSCEQNLNHDAMYWYRQDPGQGLRLIYYSQIVNDFQKGDIAEGYSVSREKKESFPLTVTSAQKNPTAFYLCASSRAGSSVYEQYFGPGTRLTVT.

This clone has a single count. The chain recombines TRBV4-1 with TRBJ2-4; 8 bases map to TRBD1. The CDR3 consists of 15 residues. The V and J ends lost 1 base and 8 bases, in that order; junction bases with no gene match: 7. CDR1 is MGHRA and CDR2 is YSYEKL in the germline V gene. The CDR3 sequence is CASSQGGRGRDIQYF. CDR3 nucleotides: TGCGCCAGCAGCCAAGGGGGCAGGGGGCGAGACATTCAGTACTTC.

This clone was counted once. The chain employs TRBV18 and TRBJ1-2; the D gene is possibly TRBD1 (6 bases). The CDR3 runs 15 residues. Trimming cost V 4 bases and J 2 bases, with 14 bases left between them. Germline lookup yields CDR1 KGHSH and CDR2 LQKENI. CDR3 nucleotide sequence: TGTGCCAGCTCACTCCGGACAGATATAAACTATGGCTACACCTTC. It encodes CASSLRTDINYGYTF.

The gene calls are TRBV25-1 and TRBJ2-7; TRBD2 might be the D (5 bases). The germline V and J ends were trimmed by 1 base and 2 bases, with 12 bases remaining between them. Germline V gene data show CDR1 as MGHDK and CDR2 as SYGVNS. The CDR3 has 15 amino acids. The CDR3 here is CASSESGLAPYEQYF. Written as DNA, the CDR3 is TGTGCCAGCAGTGAATCTGGGCTAGCCCCCTACGAGCAGTACTTC.

This rearrangement joins TRBV6-5 to TRBJ2-1; possible D gene TRBD1, 6 bases. Trimming cost V 5 bases and J 6 bases, with 11 bases left between them. Germline CDR1 reads MNHEY; CDR2 reads SVGAGI. The CDR3 runs 13 residues. The chain's CDR3 is CASSLTGFNEQFF. DNA for the CDR3: TGTGCCAGCAGTCTCACAGGGTTCAATGAGCAGTTCTTC.

This clone was recorded once. The CDR3 is CASSPGRKTGTRPTDTQYF. DNA for the CDR3: TGTGCCAGCAGCCCCGGAAGAAAGACGGGTACTCGGCCCACAGATACGCAGTATTTT. The V call is TRBV9, the J call TRBJ2-3; unclear D gene. This CDR3 is built from 19 residues. The V end lost 4 bases, the J end lost 2 bases, and 26 bases lay between the germline ends. Germline loops: CDR1 SGDLS, CDR2 YYNGEE.

The V and J genes are TRBV7-3 and TRBJ2-7; D might be TRBD1 (6 bases). The length of the CDR3 is 15 residues. The V gene lost 0 bases and the J gene lost 4 bases, with 13 bases spanning the gap. Germline V gene lookup returns CDR1 SGHTA and CDR2 FQGTGA. CDR3 loop: CASSLTPGTQYEQYF. The DNA of the CDR3 is TGTGCCAGCAGCTTAACTCCCGGGACACAGTACGAGCAGTACTTC.

This clone was seen only a few times. The chain carries TRBV4-2 and TRBJ2-7; 7 bases are a match to TRBD1. The CDR3 extends over 15 amino acids. From germline, CDR1 is LGHNA and CDR2 YNFKEQ. The trim removed 1 base at V and 2 bases at J, leaving 5 bases unmatched. CDR3 amino acids: CASSQGGTETYEQYF. The CDR3, as DNA: TGTGCCAGCAGCCAAGGGGGGACAGAGACCTACGAGCAGTACTTC.

This chain connects TRBV27 to TRBJ2-1; D not certain. Germline CDR1 is MNHEY and CDR2 is SMNVEV (reference sequence). V was trimmed by 7 bases and J by 5 bases, leaving 9 bases between them. This CDR3 contains 12 residues. The DNA of the CDR3 is TGTGCCAGCATAAACAGTAACAATGAGCAGTTCTTC. Its protein is CASINSNNEQFF.

V and J are TRBV25-1 and TRBJ2-1; 7 nucleotides match TRBD1. With 5 bases clipped from V and 4 bases from J, the junction kept 17 bases outside the gene matches. The CDR3 is 18 amino acids. Germline CDR1 MGHDK, CDR2 SYGVNS. The CDR3 spells CASSPRRFLGGSYNEQFF. The CDR3 nucleotides are TGTGCCAGCAGTCCTAGACGTTTTTTAGGGGGCAGTTACAATGAGCAGTTCTTC.

The CDR3 region is CASSEGHNLHSGNTIYF. The CDR3 DNA follows: TGTGCCAGCAGTGAGGGACACAACCTTCACTCTGGAAACACCATATATTTT. This sequence joins TRBV6-1 and TRBJ1-3, with TRBD1 as a possible D gene (6 bases). The CDR3 extends over 17 amino acids. V lost 3 bases to trimming and J lost 0 bases, with 15 bases between them. Germline V gene sequence: CDR1 MNHNS, CDR2 SASEGT.

The chain recombines TRBV5-1 with TRBJ2-1; 9 positions agree with TRBD1. From germline, CDR1 is SGHRS and CDR2 YFSETQ. This CDR3 contains 14 residues. J was trimmed by 6 bases and V by 3 bases; bases with no gene match: 4. The DNA of the CDR3 is TGCGCCAGCAGCTCACAGGGGGCGAGCAATGAGCAGTTCTTC. This gives the protein CASSSQGASNEQFF.

The chain has TRBV27 and TRBJ1-1, with D unresolved. This CDR3 has 13 amino acids. Germline V gives CDR1 MNHEY, CDR2 SMNVEV (reference sequence). Deletions cut 5 bases from V and 1 base from J, with 8 bases between. Here the CDR3 DNA reads TGTGCCAGCAGTACGCTGGCGAACACTGAAGCTTTCTTT. As protein: CASSTLANTEAFF.

V usage is TRBV9 and J usage is TRBJ2-5, with D tentatively TRBD2 (5 bases). The V end was cut by 1 base, the J end by 4 bases, with 8 bases between. This CDR3 has 13 residues. CDR1 SGDLS and CDR2 YYNGEE come from the germline V gene. CDR3 protein: CASSVPGSETQYF. CDR3 DNA sequence: TGTGCCAGCAGCGTACCGGGATCAGAGACCCAGTACTTC.

The rearrangement uses TRBV5-1 and TRBJ2-3; D gene unclear. V gave up 0 bases and J gave up 5 bases, with 10 bases separating them. CDR1 SGHRS and CDR2 YFSETQ come from the germline V gene. The CDR3 is made up of 14 amino acids. CDR3 coding DNA: TGCGCCAGCAGCTTGGCGTCCCCGAGAGATACGCAGTATTTT. Protein sequence: CASSLASPRDTQYF.

The CDR3 loop is CASSPWASSGNTIYF. The DNA for the CDR3 is TGTGCCAGCTCACCGTGGGCGAGCTCTGGAAACACCATATATTTT. The chain combines TRBV18 with TRBJ1-3; no reliable D call. V was pared by 3 bases and J by 0 bases, with 9 bases between. Germline V gene data show CDR1 as KGHSH and CDR2 as LQKENI. This CDR3 is built from 15 residues.

The V gene is TRBV30, the J gene TRBJ2-7; 8 bases are a match to TRBD2. V was pared by 0 bases and J by 1 base, with 8 bases of the junction left unmatched. The CDR3 contains 16 residues. Germline V lookup: CDR1 GTSNPN, CDR2 SVGIG (reference sequence). This chain's CDR3 is CAWSVGSSGGSYEQYF. DNA of the CDR3: TGTGCCTGGAGTGTAGGCTCCTCGGGGGGGTCCTACGAGCAGTACTTC.